These T cell receptor beta chains were read from a single sample in a study of cytomegalovirus exposure and HLA in healthy donors. The assay was immunoSEQ multiplex PCR, and TCRdb's table has in-frame clones only and misses some. Its clone listing holds about 72,000 clones. Sequenced input: PBMCs. The receptors were sampled from a man aged 50 to 60 in good health and CMV-seropositive. CDR3s include the opening cysteine and the closing phenylalanine or tryptophan.

v_gene	CDR3aa
TRBV10-2	CASSDSRRAKNIQYF
TRBV21-1	CASSKRRGGNETQYF
TRBV27	CASRLSDSPQETQYF
TRBV30	CASRAGNSYNSPLHF
TRBV4-1	CASSLHSRESTDTQYF
TRBV5-4	CASSPAGGAPYGYTF
TRBV6-5	CASSSPGSNTEAFF
TRBV5-6	CASSPTGVWYEQYF
TRBV5-1	CASSPSLGGYNEQFF
TRBV27	CASSRTEDNEQFF
TRBV6-1	CASGERGISYEQYF
TRBV18	CASSLGLAGENIQYF
TRBV28	CASSLLGGLNTEAFF
TRBV6-5	CASSGQGQSYEQYF
TRBV6-1	CASIPTSGGYNEQFF
TRBV2	CASSAFLAGLSTDTQYF
TRBV6-4	CASSDRAGTGELFF
TRBV5-1	CASSLGDSPRVGELFF
TRBV9	CASSVAGAQETQYF
TRBV2	CASSPTAGGRRETQYF
TRBV18	CASSPTGGPGDTQYF
TRBV25-1	CASLPGHRFSGANVLTF
TRBV29-1	CSVGEGTATYGPYEQYF